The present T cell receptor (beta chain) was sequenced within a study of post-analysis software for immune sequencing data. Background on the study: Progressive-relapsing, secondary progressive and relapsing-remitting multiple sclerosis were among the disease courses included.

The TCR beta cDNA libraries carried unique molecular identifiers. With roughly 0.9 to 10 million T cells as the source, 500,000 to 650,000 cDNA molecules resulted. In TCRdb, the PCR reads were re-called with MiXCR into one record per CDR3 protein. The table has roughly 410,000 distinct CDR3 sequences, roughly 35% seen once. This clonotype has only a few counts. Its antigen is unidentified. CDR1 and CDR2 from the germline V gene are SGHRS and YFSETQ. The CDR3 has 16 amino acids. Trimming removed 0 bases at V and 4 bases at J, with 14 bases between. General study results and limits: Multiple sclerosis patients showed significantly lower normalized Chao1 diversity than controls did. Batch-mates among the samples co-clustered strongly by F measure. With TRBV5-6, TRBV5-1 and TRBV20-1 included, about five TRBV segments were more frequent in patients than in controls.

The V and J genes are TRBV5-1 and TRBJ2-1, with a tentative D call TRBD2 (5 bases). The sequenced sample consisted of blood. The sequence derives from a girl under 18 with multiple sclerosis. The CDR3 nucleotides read TGCGCCAGCAGCTTGGCTACTAGTGACCTATACAATGAGCAGTTCTTC. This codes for CASSLATSDLYNEQFF.